Each of the 20 T cell receptor beta chains below was sequenced from the same sample in a study of blood T cell repertoires in COVID-19. The table came from immunoSEQ multiplex PCR; TCRdb's copy has only in-frame clones and leaves some out. The table includes about 480,000 clones, nearly 90% detected once. Input material: peripheral blood. These receptors were obtained from a man aged 18 to 30 with COVID-19, enrolled during active disease.

The genes are TRBV24-1 and TRBJ1-5, with a weak D call TRBD1 (6 bases). Germline assignment: CDR1 KGHDR and CDR2 SFDVKD. The V and J ends lost 5 bases and 6 bases respectively, with 16 bases between them. The CDR3 has 15 residues. Written as DNA, the CDR3 is TGTGCCACCAGTGCAAACACGGGAGGGGGTCAGCCCCAGCATTTT. Translation gives CATSANTGGGQPQHF.

The V and J genes are TRBV5-4 and TRBJ1-1; D perhaps matches TRBD1 (5 bases). Looked up from germline, CDR1 is SGHNT and CDR2 is YYREEE (reference sequence). The CDR3 is made up of 12 amino acids. Trimming took off 4 bases at V and 3 bases at J, with 7 bases between the two ends. As DNA, the CDR3 is TGTGCCAGCAGCGTCAGGGACACTGAAGCTTTCTTT. As protein: CASSVRDTEAFF. The whole variable domain, filled in from reference TRBV5-4 and TRBJ1-1, reads ETGVTQSPTHLIKTRGQQVTLRCSSQSGHNTVSWYQQALGQGPQFIFQYYREEENGRGNFPPRFSGLQFPNYSSELNVNALELDDSALYLCASSVRDTEAFFGQGTRLTVV.

In its sample, this clone was seen a few times. One junction end does not reproduce the germline sequence, and a read error may be involved. J is TRBJ1-6 and V is TRBV5-1; D gene unclear. The CDR3 sequence is 14 residues long. Looked up from germline, CDR1 is SGHRS and CDR2 is YFSETQ. CDR3 coding DNA: TGCGCCAGCAGCTTACAAGACTATAATTCACCCCTCCTCTTT. Protein sequence: CASSLQDYNSPLLF.

V gene TRBV2 combines with J gene TRBJ1-3; TRBD1 matches 8 bases. The germline CDR1 and CDR2 sequences are SNHLY and FYNNEI. J gave up 6 bases and V 9 bases, and 7 bases lay outside the gene matches. The CDR3 has 13 residues. Written as DNA, the CDR3 is TGTGCCAGGAAGACAGGGGACGAAAACACCATATATTTT. Translation: CARKTGDENTIYF.

J is TRBJ2-1 and V is TRBV4-1; maybe TRBD1 (7 bases). V shed 1 base and J shed 0 bases, with 13 bases lying between them. The CDR3 has 17 residues. Germline assignment: CDR1 MGHRA and CDR2 YSYEKL. The CDR3 DNA is TGCGCCAGCAGCCAAGTCCCGCAGGGGGGCTCCTACAATGAGCAGTTCTTC. The encoded protein is CASSQVPQGGSYNEQFF.

The chain has TRBV5-1 and TRBJ2-1, with D unresolved. V was pared by 2 bases and J by 2 bases, with 8 bases between. Germline V gene data show CDR1 as SGHRS and CDR2 as YFSETQ. The CDR3 consists of 14 residues. The CDR3 spells CASSFDLAYNEQFF. The CDR3 DNA sequence: TGCGCCAGCAGCTTCGATCTAGCCTACAATGAGCAGTTCTTC.

The chain uses TRBV5-1 and TRBJ1-6; no reliable D call. The CDR3 runs to 15 residues. Germline loops: CDR1 SGHRS, CDR2 YFSETQ. V lost 4 bases and J lost 5, with 13 bases in between. Here the CDR3 reads CASSLRTVDNSPLHF. DNA for the CDR3: TGCGCCAGCAGCCTCCGAACAGTCGATAATTCACCCCTCCACTTT. Together with reference TRBV5-1 and TRBJ1-6, the CDR3 gives the full variable domain: KAGVTQTPRYLIKTRGQQVTLSCSPISGHRSVSWYQQTPGQGLQFLFEYFSETQRNKGNFPGRFSGRQFSNSRSEMNVSTLELGDSALYLCASSLRTVDNSPLHFGNGTRLTVT.

The chain carries TRBV5-5 and TRBJ1-3, with TRBD1 as a possible D gene (5 bases). Germline V gene sequence: CDR1 SGHKS, CDR2 YYEKEE (reference sequence). With 4 bases removed from V and 7 bases from J, the gap between germline ends came to 21 bases. The CDR3 is 16 residues long. CDR3 nucleotide sequence: TGTGCCAGCAGCCCGGGGGACGTCGGGTTATGGAACACCATATATTTT. Amino acids: CASSPGDVGLWNTIYF.

The chain couples TRBV24-1 to TRBJ2-5; perhaps TRBD1 as D (6 bases). Looked up from germline, CDR1 is KGHDR and CDR2 is SFDVKD. V lost 9 bases, J lost 5 bases, and 12 bases lay in between. CDR3 size: 12 residues. The DNA for the CDR3 is TGTGCCACCCGGACAGAAGGGGAGACCCAGTACTTC. Translation: CATRTEGETQYF.

V gene TRBV10-3 combines with J gene TRBJ2-2; 9 bases align to TRBD2. The CDR3 has 17 amino acids. Germline V lookup: CDR1 ENHRY, CDR2 SYGVKD. With 0 bases clipped from V and 0 bases from J, the junction kept 2 bases outside the gene matches. CDR3: CAISESASGTNTGELFF. The CDR3 nucleotides read TGTGCCATCAGTGAGTCTGCTAGCGGGACGAACACCGGGGAGCTGTTTTTT.

The chain recombines TRBV19 with TRBJ2-1; D not resolved. Trimming took 5 bases from V and 0 from J, leaving 11 bases between them. This CDR3 region has 15 residues. Germline assignment: CDR1 LNHDA and CDR2 SQIVND (reference sequence). The CDR3 is CASSRSVSSYNEQFF. DNA of the CDR3: TGTGCCAGTAGTCGAAGCGTTAGCTCCTACAATGAGCAGTTCTTC.

The chain joins TRBV5-1 to TRBJ2-3; TRBD2 matches 7 bases. From germline, CDR1 is SGHRS and CDR2 YFSETQ. The V gene end was trimmed by 9 bases and the J gene end by 2 bases; junction bases not matched to a gene: 9. The CDR3 totals 14 residues. CDR3 in amino acids: CATGSGVTTDTQYF. CDR3 DNA: TGCGCCACCGGAAGCGGGGTTACCACAGATACGCAGTATTTT.

V usage is TRBV2 and J usage is TRBJ2-7; 11 nucleotides align to TRBD1. The junction had 7 bases not matched to a gene; V was cut back by 6 bases and J by 6 bases. The CDR3 is made up of 14 amino acids. CDR1 and CDR2 (germline): SNHLY, FYNNEI. The CDR3 coding sequence is TGTGCCAGCAGGGGGACAGGGGGAGCTCCCGAGCAGTACTTC. It encodes CASRGTGGAPEQYF.

On this clone: This sequence may be a read error, since a much larger clone differs from it by one base. The CDR3 here is CASSGGTYNEQFF. As DNA, the CDR3 is TGTGCCAGCAGCGGGGGGACTTACAATGAGCAGTTCTTC. The gene calls are TRBV11-2 and TRBJ2-1, with D perhaps matching TRBD2 (6 bases). Trimming removed 5 bases from V and 4 bases from J, with 9 bases in between. CDR1 SGHAT and CDR2 FQNNGV come from the germline V gene. The length of the CDR3 is 13 residues.

CDR3 nucleotides: TGTGCCAGCAGATTGGGAGGGCAGGGTGTCACTGAAGCTTTCTTT. Its translation is CASRLGGQGVTEAFF. This chain joins TRBV11-2 and TRBJ1-1; tentative D call: TRBD1 (5 bases). In germline, CDR1 is SGHAT, CDR2 FQNNGV. This CDR3 has 15 amino acids. V was trimmed by 6 bases and J by 4 bases, leaving 18 bases between them.

The V gene is TRBV3-1 (or the pseudogene TRBV3-2), the J gene TRBJ2-1; 7 nucleotides align to TRBD2. This CDR3 region has 17 residues. Germline CDR1 LGHDT, CDR2 YNNKEL (reference sequence). J lost 2 bases, V lost 2 bases, and 9 bases had no gene match. The CDR3 here is CASSQRAGPVAYNEQFF. The CDR3 DNA follows: TGTGCCAGCAGCCAAAGAGCGGGGCCGGTGGCCTACAATGAGCAGTTCTTC.

The chain couples TRBV5-8 to TRBJ2-3, with 7 bases aligning to TRBD2. The germline V gene has CDR1 SGHTS and CDR2 YDEGEE. With 1 base clipped from V and 2 bases from J, the junction kept 13 bases outside the gene matches. The length of the CDR3 is 18 residues. This CDR3 is CASSLTTRSRGDTDTQYF. As DNA, the CDR3 is TGTGCCAGCAGCTTGACGACCCGAAGCCGGGGGGACACAGATACGCAGTATTTT.

V and J are TRBV27 and TRBJ1-3, with 9 nucleotides matching TRBD1. The V and J ends lost 5 bases and 0 bases, in that order; junction bases with no gene match: 5. The V gene's germline CDR1 is MNHEY and CDR2 SMNVEV (reference sequence). The length of the CDR3 is 16 residues. This CDR3 is CASSRTGDLSGNTIYF. DNA for the CDR3: TGTGCCAGCAGTAGGACAGGGGACCTCTCTGGAAACACCATATATTTT.

The rearrangement links TRBV7-9 to TRBJ1-1; possible D gene TRBD1, 6 bases. CDR3 size: 10 residues. Germline V lookup: CDR1 SEHNR, CDR2 FQNEAQ (reference sequence). Trimming pared 10 bases from V and 6 bases from J, leaving 9 bases between. CDR3 sequence: CATQGSEAFF. CDR3 in DNA: TGTGCCACACAGGGCTCTGAAGCTTTCTTT.

The chain is built from TRBV5-4 and TRBJ2-7; D remains ambiguous. The germline gives CDR1 SGHNT, CDR2 YYREEE (reference sequence). The CDR3 length is 15 residues. V dropped 2 bases and J dropped 6 bases, with 18 bases sitting between them. The DNA for the CDR3 is TGTGCCAGCAGCTTTTTAAGGTCGGGTGTTGGCGAGCAGTACTTC. Amino acids: CASSFLRSGVGEQYF.